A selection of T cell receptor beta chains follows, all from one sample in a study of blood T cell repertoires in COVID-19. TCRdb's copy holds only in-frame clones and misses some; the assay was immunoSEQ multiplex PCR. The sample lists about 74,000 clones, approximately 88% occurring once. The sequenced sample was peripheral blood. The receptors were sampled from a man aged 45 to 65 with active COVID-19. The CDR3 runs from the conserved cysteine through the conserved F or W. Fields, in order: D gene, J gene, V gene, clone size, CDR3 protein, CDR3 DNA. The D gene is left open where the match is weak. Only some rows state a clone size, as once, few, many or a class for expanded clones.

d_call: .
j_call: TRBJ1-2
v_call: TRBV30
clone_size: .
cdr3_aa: CAWSFGTSDGYTF
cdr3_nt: TGTGCCTGGAGTTTCGGGACATCTGATGGCTACACCTTC

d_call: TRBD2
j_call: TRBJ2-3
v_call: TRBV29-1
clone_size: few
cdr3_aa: CSVDSGGIDTQYF
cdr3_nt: TGCAGCGTTGATTCGGGGGGGATAGATACGCAGTATTTT

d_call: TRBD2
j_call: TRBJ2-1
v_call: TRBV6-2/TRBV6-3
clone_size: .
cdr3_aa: CASSYSIVSGGTTYNEQFF
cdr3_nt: TGTGCCAGCAGTTACTCGATAGTGAGCGGGGGGACGACCTACAATGAGCAGTTCTTC

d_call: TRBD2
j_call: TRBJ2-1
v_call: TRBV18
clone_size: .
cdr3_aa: CACSGGLYNEQFF
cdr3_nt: TGTGCCTGCTCGGGGGGACTCTACAATGAGCAGTTCTTC

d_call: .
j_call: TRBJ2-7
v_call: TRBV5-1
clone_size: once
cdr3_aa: CASSATSQGEQYF
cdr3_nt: TGCGCCAGCAGCGCCACCTCCCAGGGCGAGCAGTACTTC

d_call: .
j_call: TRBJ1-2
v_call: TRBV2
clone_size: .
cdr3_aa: CASTFYNYGYTF
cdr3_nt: TGTGCCAGCACCTTTTATAACTATGGCTACACCTTC

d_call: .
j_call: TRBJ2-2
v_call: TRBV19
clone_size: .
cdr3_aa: CASSIWPTGELFF
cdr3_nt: TGTGCCAGTAGTATCTGGCCCACCGGGGAGCTGTTTTTT

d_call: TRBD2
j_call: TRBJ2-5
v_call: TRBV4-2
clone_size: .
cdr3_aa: CASSRGTSGGTQYF
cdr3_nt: TGTGCCAGCAGCCGAGGGACTAGCGGTGGGACCCAGTACTTC

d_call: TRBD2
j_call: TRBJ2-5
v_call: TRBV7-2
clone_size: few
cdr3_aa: CASSPGTSGQETQYF
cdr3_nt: TGTGCCAGCAGCCCCGGGACTAGCGGGCAAGAGACCCAGTACTTC

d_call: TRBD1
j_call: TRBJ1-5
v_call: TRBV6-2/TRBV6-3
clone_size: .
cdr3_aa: CASRYPRGQGNNQPQHF
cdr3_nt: TGTGCCAGCAGATACCCTAGGGGACAGGGTAACAATCAGCCCCAGCATTTT

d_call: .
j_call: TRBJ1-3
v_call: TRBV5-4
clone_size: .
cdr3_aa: CASTWGGHSGNTIYF
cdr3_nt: TGTGCCAGCACCTGGGGGGGCCACTCTGGAAACACCATATATTTT

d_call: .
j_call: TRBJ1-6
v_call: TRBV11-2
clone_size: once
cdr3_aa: CASSYFQGISYNSPLHF
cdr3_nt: TGTGCCAGCAGTTATTTTCAGGGGATCTCCTATAATTCACCCCTCCACTTT